This TCR beta chain was sequenced during a study of OX40 agonist ivuxolimab in advanced cancers. Study background: Patients received the agonistic anti-OX40 (CD134) antibody ivuxolimab. Patient treatment consisted of intravenous ivuxolimab administration every 2 weeks at 0.01 to 10 mg/kg.

Concerning this clone: The antigen remains unidentified.

Study-wide results and caveats: More expanded clones were seen, on average, in CD8+ T cells than in CD4+.

Anyone with autoimmune disease history or systemic immunosuppression was excluded. Profiled with immunoSEQ multiplex PCR; TCRdb holds only in-frame clones, not every one. This sample yields some 99,000 clones, of which 90% are seen a single time; roughly 1.6% belongs to the top ten. V trimming: 8 bases; J trimming: 3 bases; junction bases outside the gene matches: 9. Germline V lookup: CDR1 MNHEY, CDR2 SMNVEV (reference sequence). The CDR3 has 14 amino acids. The sample in question was CD4+ or CD8+ T cells sorted from blood, obtained in a trial of the OX40 agonist ivuxolimab. The TCR originated in an adult with an advanced solid tumor such as melanoma, head and neck, liver or kidney cancer. The chain recombines TRBV27 with TRBJ2-7; TRBD2 matches at 8 bases. This CDR3 is CASYPAGGGYEQYF. The CDR3 DNA sequence: TGTGCCAGCTACCCCGCGGGGGGAGGCTACGAGCAGTACTTC.